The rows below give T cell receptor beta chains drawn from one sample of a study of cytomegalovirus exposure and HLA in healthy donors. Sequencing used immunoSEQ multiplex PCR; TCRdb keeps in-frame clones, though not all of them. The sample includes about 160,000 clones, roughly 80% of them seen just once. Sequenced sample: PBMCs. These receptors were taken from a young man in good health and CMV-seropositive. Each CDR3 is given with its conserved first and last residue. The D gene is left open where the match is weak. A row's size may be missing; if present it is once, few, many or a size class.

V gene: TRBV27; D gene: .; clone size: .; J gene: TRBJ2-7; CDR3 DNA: TGTGCCAGCAGTTTAGCCAGGGGCTACGAGCAGTACTTC; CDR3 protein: CASSLARGYEQYF
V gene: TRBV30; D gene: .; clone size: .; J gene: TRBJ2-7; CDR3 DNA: TGTGCCTGGAGTGGGCGGGGAGCATACGAGCAGTACTTC; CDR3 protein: CAWSGRGAYEQYF
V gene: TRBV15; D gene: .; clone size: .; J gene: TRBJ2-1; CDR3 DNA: TGTGCCACCAGCACTAGGGGCGTCCACAATGAGCAGTTCTTC; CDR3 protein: CATSTRGVHNEQFF
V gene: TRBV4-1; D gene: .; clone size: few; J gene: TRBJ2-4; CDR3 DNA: TGCGCCAGCAGCCAAGATGGAGAGGTGGGGGGAGAGATTCAGTACTTC; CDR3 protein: CASSQDGEVGGEIQYF
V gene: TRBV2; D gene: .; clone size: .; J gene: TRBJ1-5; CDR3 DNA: TGTGCCAGCAGTGTCGGTAATAGCAATCAGCCCCAGCATTTT; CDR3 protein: CASSVGNSNQPQHF
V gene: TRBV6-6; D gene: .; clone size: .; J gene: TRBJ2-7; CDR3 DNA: TGTGCCAGCAGTTACCTGGCCTCCTACGAGCAGTACTTC; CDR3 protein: CASSYLASYEQYF
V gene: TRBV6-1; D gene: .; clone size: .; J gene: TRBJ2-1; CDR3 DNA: TGTGCCAGCAGTGAAGTGGCAGGGATCTTAAATGAGCAGTTCTTC; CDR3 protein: CASSEVAGILNEQFF
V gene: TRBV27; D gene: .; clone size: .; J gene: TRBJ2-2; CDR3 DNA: TGTGCCAGCAGCCTACTACCCACCGGGGAGCTGTTTTTT; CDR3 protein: CASSLLPTGELFF
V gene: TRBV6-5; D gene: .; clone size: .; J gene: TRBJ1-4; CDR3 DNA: TGTGCCAGCAGCCGGGACACCAATGACGAAAAACTGTTTTTT; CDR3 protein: CASSRDTNDEKLFF
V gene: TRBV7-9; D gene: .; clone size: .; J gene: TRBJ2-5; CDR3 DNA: TGTGCCAGCAGCTTAGCGCAGGGGTCGGAGACCCAGTACTTC; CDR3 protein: CASSLAQGSETQYF
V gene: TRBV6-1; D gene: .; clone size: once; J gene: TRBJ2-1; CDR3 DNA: TGTGCCAGCAGTGCCCTAATACCGAGCTCCTACAATGAGCAGTTCTTC; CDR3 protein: CASSALIPSSYNEQFF
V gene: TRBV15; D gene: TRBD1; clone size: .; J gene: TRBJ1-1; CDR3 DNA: TGTGCCACCAGCACACGACAGGGTCTTGAAGCTTTCTTT; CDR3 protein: CATSTRQGLEAFF
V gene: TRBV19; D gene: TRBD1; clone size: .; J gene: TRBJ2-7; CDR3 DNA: TGTGCCAGTAGTATAGGCGGGACAGGGGCCTACGAGCAGTACTTC; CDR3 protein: CASSIGGTGAYEQYF
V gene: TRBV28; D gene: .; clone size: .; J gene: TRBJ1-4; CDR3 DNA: TGTGCCAGCAGCCTAATACAGGGTTTAGGAAAACTGTTTTTT; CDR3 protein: CASSLIQGLGKLFF
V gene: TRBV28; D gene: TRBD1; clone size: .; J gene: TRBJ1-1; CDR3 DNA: TGTGTCAGCAAGTACGCCGGGACAGGAGACACTGAAGCTTTCTTT; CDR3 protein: CVSKYAGTGDTEAFF
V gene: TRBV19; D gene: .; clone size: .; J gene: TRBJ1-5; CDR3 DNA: TGTGCCAGTAGTACAGGATATCAGCCCCAGCATTTT; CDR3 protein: CASSTGYQPQHF